This TCR beta chain was sequenced during a study of graft-versus-host responses after intestinal transplantation. Study-wide background: Transplantation in recipients was multivisceral, liver-intestinal, or isolated intestinal. General study results and limits: Early post-transplant HvG declines showed an association with peak circulating GvH clone levels. Recipient-marrow GvH clones were detected, some having first appeared in ileum or blood.

The CDR3 is 16 residues long. Trimming pared 0 bases from V and 5 bases from J, leaving 14 bases between. Germline loops: CDR1 LGHNA, CDR2 YSLEER. As concerns this clone: The antigen remains unidentified.

Clones were sequenced by immunoSEQ multiplex PCR, and TCRdb holds only the in-frame ones, with some missing. Of tens of thousands of clones listed, approximately 94% are singletons. Sequences were derived from PBMCs, sampled 156 days after intestinal transplant. The sequence was obtained from a human patient who received an intestinal transplant, so some T cells may come from the graft donor. The chain uses TRBV4-3 and TRBJ2-1, with D perhaps matching TRBD1 or TRBD2 (5 bases each). CDR3 DNA sequence: TGCGCCAGCAGCCAAGATTCGGGTTGGGGACACAATGAGCAGTTCTTC. This translates into CASSQDSGWGHNEQFF.